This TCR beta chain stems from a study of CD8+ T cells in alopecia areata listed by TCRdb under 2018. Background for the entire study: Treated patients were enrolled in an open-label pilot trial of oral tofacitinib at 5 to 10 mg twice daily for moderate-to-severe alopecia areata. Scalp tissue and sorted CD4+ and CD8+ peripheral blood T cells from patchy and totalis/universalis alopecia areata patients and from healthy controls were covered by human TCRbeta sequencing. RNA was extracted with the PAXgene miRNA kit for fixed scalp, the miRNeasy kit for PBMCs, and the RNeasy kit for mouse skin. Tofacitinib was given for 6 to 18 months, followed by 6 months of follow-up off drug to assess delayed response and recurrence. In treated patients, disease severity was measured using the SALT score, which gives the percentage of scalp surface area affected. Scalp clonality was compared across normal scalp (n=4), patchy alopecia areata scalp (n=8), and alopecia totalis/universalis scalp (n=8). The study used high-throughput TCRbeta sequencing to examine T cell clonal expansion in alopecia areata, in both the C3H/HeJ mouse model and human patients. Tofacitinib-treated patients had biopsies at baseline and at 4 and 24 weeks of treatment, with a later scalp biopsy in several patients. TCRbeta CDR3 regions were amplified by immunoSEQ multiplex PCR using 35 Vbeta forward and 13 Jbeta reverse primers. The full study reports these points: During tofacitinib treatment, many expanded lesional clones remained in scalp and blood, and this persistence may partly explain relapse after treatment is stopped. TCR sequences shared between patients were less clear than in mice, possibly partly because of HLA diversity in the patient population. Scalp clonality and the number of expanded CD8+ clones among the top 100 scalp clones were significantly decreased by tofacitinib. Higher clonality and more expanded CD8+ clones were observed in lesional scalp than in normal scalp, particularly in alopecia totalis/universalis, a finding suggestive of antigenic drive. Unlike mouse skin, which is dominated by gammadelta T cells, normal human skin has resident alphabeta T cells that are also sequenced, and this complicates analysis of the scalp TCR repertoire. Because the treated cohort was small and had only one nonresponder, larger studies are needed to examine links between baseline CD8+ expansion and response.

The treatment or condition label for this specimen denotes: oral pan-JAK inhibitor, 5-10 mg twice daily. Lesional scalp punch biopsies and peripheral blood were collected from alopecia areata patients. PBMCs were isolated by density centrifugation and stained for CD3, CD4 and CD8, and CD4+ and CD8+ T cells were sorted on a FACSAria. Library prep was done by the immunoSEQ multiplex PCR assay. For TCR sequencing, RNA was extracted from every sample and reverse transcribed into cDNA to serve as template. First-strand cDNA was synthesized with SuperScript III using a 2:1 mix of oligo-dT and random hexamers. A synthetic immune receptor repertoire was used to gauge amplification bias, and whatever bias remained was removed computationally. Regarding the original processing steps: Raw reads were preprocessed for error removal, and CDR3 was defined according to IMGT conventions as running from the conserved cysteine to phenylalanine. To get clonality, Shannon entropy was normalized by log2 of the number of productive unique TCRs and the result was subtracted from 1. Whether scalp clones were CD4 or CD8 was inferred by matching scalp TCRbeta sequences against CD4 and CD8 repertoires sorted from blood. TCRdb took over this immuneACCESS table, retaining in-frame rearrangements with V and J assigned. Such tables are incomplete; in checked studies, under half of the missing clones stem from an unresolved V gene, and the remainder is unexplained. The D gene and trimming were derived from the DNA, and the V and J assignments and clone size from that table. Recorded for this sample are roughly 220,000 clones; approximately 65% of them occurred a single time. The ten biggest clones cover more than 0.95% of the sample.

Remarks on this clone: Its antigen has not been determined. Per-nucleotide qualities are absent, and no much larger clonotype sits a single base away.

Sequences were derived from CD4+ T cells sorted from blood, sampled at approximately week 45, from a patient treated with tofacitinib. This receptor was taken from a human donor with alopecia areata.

The CDR3 here reads CAWSDTRAEAFF. The nucleotide sequence is TGTGCCTGGAGCGATACGAGGGCCGAAGCTTTCTTT. Here the chain combines TRBV30 and TRBJ1-1; the D gene is not confidently resolved. The germline ends are 13 bases apart after V is trimmed by 3 bases and J by 8 bases. The CDR3 contains 12 residues, cysteine and phenylalanine counted. The read is trimmed to its CDR3 DNA, 36 bases read in frame from base 1. CDR1 is given as GTSNPN and CDR2 as SVGIG, both from the germline V gene (reference sequence).